Below, one T cell receptor beta chain is given with its context. Its antigen is still unknown. This entry belongs to a study of T-cell memory formation after mild COVID-19. Study context: The TCR clusters were mostly specific to one donor. Whole-study findings and limits: Second-wave clones peaking on day 37 lacked confirmed SARS-CoV-2 specificity. Contracting clones from day 15 to 85 had balanced CD4/CD8; later expanders favoured CD4+. CM and EM subsets held most contracting CD4+ clones; EMRA held CD8+ ones.

TCRdb used MiXCR to reprocess the 5' RACE reads, holding one entry per CDR3 protein. The sample includes just over 150,000 distinct CDR3 sequences, roughly 31% seen only once; the top ten take more than 10%. The CDR3 contains 14 residues. Trimming took 3 bases from V and 3 from J, leaving 12 bases between them. The sample was PBMCs or a T cell subset sorted from them (not recorded which). The clonotype originates from an adult woman who had mild COVID-19 (a few samples of this study predate the infection). Cell type and time point are not known. The chain couples TRBV12-3 or TRBV12-4 to TRBJ2-7; D not resolved. The DNA for the CDR3 is TGTGCCAGCAGTTTGGCACTCCTAGGCTACGAGCAGTACTTC. This translates into CASSLALLGYEQYF.